This T cell receptor (beta chain) was obtained from a study of cytomegalovirus exposure and HLA in healthy donors. The overall study: The 90 to 150 validation repertoires used a platform that matched the one used for the approximately 670 first-cohort repertoires, as a later analysis reported. Study-wide results and limits: Reports indicated that the classifier achieved high specificity and sensitivity in diagnosing cytomegalovirus status. There were some public TCRs occurring in many donors, but most TCR sequences were rare. The study labeled more than 150 TCR beta chains cytomegalovirus-associated.

A word on this clone: Its antigen is as yet unknown.

Only in-frame clones appear in the TCRdb table, and some are missing; sequencing was by immunoSEQ multiplex PCR. The top ten clones hold 1.7% of a sample with tens of thousands of clones, approximately 90% of them seen once. The germline gives CDR1 MDHEN, CDR2 SYDVKM. The CDR3 spans 14 residues. V was clipped by 5 bases and J by 5 bases; unmatched bases: 4. The sequence derives from a young woman in good health and CMV-seronegative. The sequenced sample was PBMCs. V usage is TRBV28 and J usage is TRBJ2-2; 8 bases match TRBD1. This CDR3 reads CASSRQGSTGELFF. The CDR3 DNA is TGTGCCAGCAGTCGACAGGGGTCGACCGGGGAGCTGTTTTTT.